The 14 T cell receptor beta chains listed next were all sequenced from one sample in a study of identifying expanded T cells in peripheral blood. Profiled with immunoSEQ multiplex PCR; TCRdb holds only in-frame clones, not every one. This sample has about 130,000 clones, with about 86% found just once. The sequenced material came from blood. All receptors come from a person aged 18 to 69 in good health.

In DNA form, the CDR3 reads TGTGCCAGCAGCTTAGAGGGGGCCCACTACAATGAGCAGTTCTTC. This translates into CASSLEGAHYNEQFF. V gene TRBV14 combines with J gene TRBJ2-1; 7 nucleotides match TRBD1. The CDR3 loop spans 15 amino acids. Germline values: CDR1 SGHDN, CDR2 FVKESK. V lost 5 bases to trimming and J lost 3 bases; unmatched junction nucleotides: 7. The whole variable domain, filled in from reference TRBV14 and TRBJ2-1, reads EAGVTQFPSHSVIEKGQTVTLRCDPISGHDNLYWYRRVMGKEIKFLLHFVKESKQDESGMPNNRFLAERTGGTYSTLKVQPAELEDSGVYFCASSLEGAHYNEQFFGPGTRLTVL.

The chain links TRBV6-5 to TRBJ1-5; the D is unclear. Trimming took 5 bases from V and 5 from J, leaving 10 bases between them. The CDR3 has 13 amino acids. CDR1 is MNHEY, CDR2 SVGAGI, per germline. The chain's CDR3 is CASSHDTYQPQHF. CDR3 nucleotide sequence: TGTGCCAGCAGTCATGACACCTATCAGCCCCAGCATTTT.

The chain joins TRBV18 to TRBJ2-4; D call uncertain. V gave up 3 bases and J gave up 0 bases, with 6 bases separating them. The CDR3 totals 14 residues. Germline CDR1 reads KGHSH; CDR2 reads LQKENI. In nucleotides, the CDR3 is TGTGCCAGCTCACCTACCTTAGCCAAAAACATTCAGTACTTC. It encodes CASSPTLAKNIQYF.

As DNA, the CDR3 is TGTGCCAGTAGTGAGCAAGTTGAAAAACTGTTTTTT. Residues: CASSEQVEKLFF. V is TRBV19 and J is TRBJ1-4; no definite D call. The CDR3 length is 12 residues. V lost 5 bases, J lost 7 bases, and 8 bases lay in between. Germline V lookup: CDR1 LNHDA, CDR2 SQIVND (reference sequence).

This clone has only one observation. The V gene is TRBV7-6, the J gene TRBJ1-1; D possibly corresponds to TRBD1 (5 bases). Deletions cut 5 bases from V and 1 base from J, with 17 bases between. CDR3 length: 16 amino acids. CDR1 is SGHVS, CDR2 FNYEAQ, per germline. The CDR3, as DNA: TGTGCCAGCAGCCGGCCAAGATTGAGGGGGAACACTGAAGCTTTCTTT. It codes for CASSRPRLRGNTEAFF.

The rearrangement joins TRBV6-5 to TRBJ2-1, with 8 bases fitting TRBD2. Trimming took 0 bases from V and 7 from J; bases not matched to a gene: 5. The CDR3 length is 15 residues. Germline V lookup: CDR1 MNHEY, CDR2 SVGAGI. This chain's CDR3 is CASSYSTGTRNEQFF. In nucleotides, the CDR3 is TGTGCCAGCAGTTACTCGACCGGGACTAGAAATGAGCAGTTCTTC.

The chain is built from TRBV19 and TRBJ1-6; 7 nucleotides align to TRBD1. Germline V gene data show CDR1 as LNHDA and CDR2 as SQIVND (reference sequence). The CDR3 runs 17 residues. Losses at the gene ends were 5 bases for V and 5 bases for J; bases not matched to a gene: 12. As DNA, the CDR3 is TGTGCCAGTAGTCCCCGGGGCAGGGGGTCGGATAATTCACCCCTCCACTTT. Amino acid sequence: CASSPRGRGSDNSPLHF.

This clone was counted a single time. The rearrangement uses TRBV2 and TRBJ2-7; D is possibly TRBD1 or TRBD2 (6 bases each). The V gene lost 7 bases and the J gene lost 0 bases, with 16 bases spanning the gap. The CDR3 contains 15 residues. Germline loops: CDR1 SNHLY, CDR2 FYNNEI. The CDR3 DNA sequence: TGTGCCAGCACGGAAGTGGGGGGCTTCTCCTACGAGCAGTACTTC. Its translation: CASTEVGGFSYEQYF.

The genes are TRBV7-7 and TRBJ2-5; 10 bases map to TRBD2. The CDR3 is 15 amino acids. From germline, CDR1 is SSHAT and CDR2 FNYEAQ (reference sequence). With 2 bases clipped from V and 5 bases from J, the junction kept 5 bases outside the gene matches. DNA of the CDR3: TGTGCCAGCAGCTTACAGCGGGGGGGCCGGGAGACCCAGTACTTC. It yields the protein CASSLQRGGRETQYF.

This clone appeared once. The chain uses TRBV7-9 and TRBJ1-4, with D perhaps matching TRBD1 (5 bases). Germline V gene lookup returns CDR1 SEHNR and CDR2 FQNEAQ (reference sequence). This CDR3 comprises 13 residues. V was shortened by 8 bases and J by 8 bases, with 15 bases between the two germline ends. This CDR3 reads CASRPGEREKLFF. CDR3 DNA sequence: TGTGCCAGCCGTCCGGGGGAACGAGAAAAACTGTTTTTT.

J is TRBJ1-3 and V is TRBV28; D is uncertain. CDR1 is MDHEN and CDR2 is SYDVKM in the germline V gene. This CDR3 spans 14 amino acids. V was clipped by 5 bases and J by 4 bases, with 12 bases between them. CDR3 sequence reads: CASSPSLAGNTIYF. In DNA, the CDR3 is TGTGCCAGCAGTCCATCCCTGGCGGGAAACACCATATATTTT.

The chain has TRBV7-9 and TRBJ2-3, with 10 bases matching TRBD2. CDR3 length equals 15 residues. The germline V gene encodes CDR1 SEHNR and CDR2 FQNEAQ (reference sequence). V lost 3 bases, J lost 6 bases, and 6 bases stayed unmatched. The CDR3 here is CASSFDRGLADTQYF. The CDR3 DNA reads TGTGCCAGCAGCTTTGACAGGGGACTAGCGGATACGCAGTATTTT.

J is TRBJ2-1 and V is TRBV6-5; weak D call: TRBD1 (6 bases). Per germline, CDR1 MNHEY and CDR2 SVGAGI. The CDR3 contains 13 residues. The V end lost 11 bases, the J end lost 9 bases, and 20 bases lay between the germline ends. CDR3 in DNA: TGTGCCGCCCAGGAAGGGGGAAAAGGTGAGCAGTTCTTC. Protein product: CAAQEGGKGEQFF.

The rearrangement links TRBV19 to TRBJ1-3; D ambiguous. The CDR3 spans 14 residues. V was cut by 5 bases and J by 0 bases, with 8 bases left in between. From germline, CDR1 is LNHDA and CDR2 SQIVND (reference sequence). The chain's CDR3 is CASSYLYSGNTIYF. CDR3 bases: TGTGCCAGTAGTTATTTGTACTCTGGAAACACCATATATTTT. Full variable domain (missing parts from reference TRBV19 and TRBJ1-3): DGGITQSPKYLFRKEGQNVTLSCEQNLNHDAMYWYRQDPGQGLRLIYYSQIVNDFQKGDIAEGYSVSREKKESFPLTVTSAQKNPTAFYLCASSYLYSGNTIYFGEGSWLTVV.